These 31 T cell receptor beta chains were sequenced from one sample in a study of T-cell reconstitution after alpha-beta-depleted transplantation in children. For TCRbeta, the library was prepared with unique molecular identifiers. Each CDR3 protein is one row after TCRdb ran MiXCR on the PCR reads. The sample yields about a million distinct CDR3 sequences, roughly 29% seen once. Sample: PBMCs, mostly from graft donor cells, taken 360 days after TCRalphabeta/CD19-depleted stem cell transplant. These receptors all come from a boy under two years old who had a stem cell transplant for SCID, so the T cells may come from the graft donor.

CDR3 in amino acids: CASSYRLGVRGEKLFF. As DNA, the CDR3 is TGTGCCAGCAGTTACCGCCTGGGGGTCAGGGGTGAAAAACTGTTTTTT. The rearrangement joins TRBV12-3 or TRBV12-4 to TRBJ1-4; D might be TRBD1 (6 bases). CDR3 length: 16 amino acids. Between the trimmed V and J ends, which lost 4 bases and 7 bases, there was a span of 19 bases.

V usage is TRBV2 and J usage is TRBJ2-7; 9 nucleotides align to TRBD1. Germline V gives CDR1 SNHLY, CDR2 FYNNEI. The J segment lost 11 bases and the V segment lost 8 bases, leaving 10 bases of the junction unmatched. CDR3 length equals 12 residues. Here the CDR3 reads CASRLSTGGEYF. CDR3 in DNA: TGTGCCAGCCGCCTATCGACAGGGGGGGAGTACTTC. The whole variable domain, filled in from reference TRBV2 and TRBJ2-7, reads EPEVTQTPSHQVTQMGQEVILRCVPISNHLYFYWYRQILGQKVEFLVSFYNNEISEKSEIFDDQFSVERPDGSNFTLKIRSTKLEDSAMYFCASRLSTGGEYFGPGTRLTVT.

This chain links TRBV29-1 with TRBJ2-3; either TRBD1 or TRBD2 may supply D (5 bases each). Deletions cut 7 bases from V and 2 bases from J, with 13 bases between. Germline V gives CDR1 SQVTM, CDR2 ANQGSEA. The CDR3 length is 13 residues. Here the CDR3 reads CSARDGFTDTQYF. The CDR3 DNA sequence: TGCAGCGCCCGGGACGGATTCACAGATACGCAGTATTTT.

This clonotype was observed at least ten times. The V and J genes are TRBV12-3 or TRBV12-4 and TRBJ2-7, with 7 bases aligning to TRBD1. Trimming removed 6 bases from V and 4 bases from J; junction bases left unmatched: 9. The CDR3 spans 14 residues. For the CDR3, the DNA is TGTGCCAGCAGGCTCCGGGACAGTTCTTACGAGCAGTACTTC. Translating it yields CASRLRDSSYEQYF.

This clonotype was counted between two and nine times. This CDR3 is CATSDWLGETQYF. The CDR3, as DNA: TGTGCCACCAGTGATTGGCTGGGTGAGACCCAGTACTTC. The J gene is TRBJ2-5, the V gene TRBV24-1, with D hard to call. From germline, CDR1 is KGHDR and CDR2 SFDVKD. The V end lost 2 bases, the J end lost 5 bases, and 8 bases lay between the germline ends. This CDR3 contains 13 residues.

This rearrangement joins TRBV2 to TRBJ2-7; unclear D gene. Trimming removed 4 bases at V and 3 bases at J, with 7 bases between. Germline assignment: CDR1 SNHLY and CDR2 FYNNEI. The CDR3 spans 12 residues. CDR3 nucleotides: TGTGCCAGCAGTGTCAACTTCTACGAGCAGTACTTC. This gives the protein CASSVNFYEQYF.

This chain connects TRBV5-1 to TRBJ2-3; D remains ambiguous. Trimming shortened V by 5 bases and J by 2 bases, and 12 bases separated the two germline ends. The CDR3 spans 14 residues. CDR1 SGHRS and CDR2 YFSETQ come from the germline V gene. The CDR3 sequence is CASRFYLSTDTQYF. In nucleotides, the CDR3 is TGCGCCAGCAGGTTTTACTTATCCACAGATACGCAGTATTTT.

The V gene is TRBV7-9, the J gene TRBJ1-2; D is perhaps TRBD1 (6 bases). CDR1 and CDR2 (germline): SEHNR, FQNEAQ (reference sequence). This CDR3 contains 14 residues. V was clipped by 10 bases and J by 1 base, with 16 bases between them. CDR3 amino acids: CATRPGARNYGYTF. The DNA for the CDR3 is TGTGCCACTCGACCAGGGGCCCGTAACTATGGCTACACCTTC.

The genes are TRBV18 and TRBJ2-4; D remains ambiguous. This CDR3 comprises 14 residues. Deletions cut 3 bases from V and 0 bases from J, with 6 bases between. CDR1 and CDR2 from the germline V gene are KGHSH and LQKENI. For the CDR3, the DNA is TGTGCCAGCTCACCTATCTTAGCCAAAAACATTCAGTACTTC. Translated, it gives CASSPILAKNIQYF.

This clonotype was seen a few times. The chain combines TRBV3-1 with TRBJ2-1; D may be TRBD1 or TRBD2 (5 bases each). Trimming cost V 0 bases and J 0 bases, with 6 bases left between them. The CDR3 runs 15 residues. CDR1 and CDR2 (germline): LGHDT, YNNKEL (reference sequence). The CDR3 loop reads CASSQEGDSYNEQFF. The CDR3 nucleotides read TGTGCCAGCAGCCAAGAGGGGGACTCCTACAATGAGCAGTTCTTC.

This clonotype was observed at least ten times. Here the CDR3 reads CASSADGSGFEQYF. The CDR3 nucleotides are TGTGCCAGCAGTGCCGATGGATCAGGGTTCGAGCAGTACTTC. The gene calls are TRBV12-3 or TRBV12-4 and TRBJ2-7, with D perhaps TRBD1 (5 bases). The CDR3 covers 14 residues. The germline V and J ends were trimmed by 5 bases and 6 bases, with 17 bases remaining between them.

This clonotype has a handful of counts. The chain carries TRBV6-2 or TRBV6-3 and TRBJ2-4; 7 bases align to TRBD1. The CDR3 extends over 14 amino acids. The junction had 1 base not matched to a gene; V was cut back by 2 bases and J by 3 bases. Germline V gives CDR1 MNHEY, CDR2 SVGEGT. The CDR3 sequence: CASSYDRVKNIQYF. DNA for the CDR3: TGTGCCAGCAGTTACGACAGGGTCAAAAACATTCAGTACTTC.

V gene TRBV29-1 combines with J gene TRBJ2-7, with 7 bases lining up with TRBD2. This CDR3 region has 13 residues. V lost 4 bases and J lost 0; bases outside the gene matches: 3. The germline gives CDR1 SQVTM, CDR2 ANQGSEA. This CDR3 is CSVGASGSYEQYF. Here the CDR3 DNA reads TGCAGCGTTGGGGCTAGCGGCTCCTACGAGCAGTACTTC.

The chain is built from TRBV29-1 and TRBJ2-3; the D gene could be TRBD1 or TRBD2 (6 bases each). The germline V gene has CDR1 SQVTM and CDR2 ANQGSEA. CDR3 length equals 12 residues. Trimming took 4 bases from V and 7 from J, leaving 12 bases between them. CDR3 DNA sequence: TGCAGCGTTGGGGGGGCGCAGAATACGCAGTATTTT. As protein: CSVGGAQNTQYF.

This sequence joins TRBV18 and TRBJ2-1; no clear D. The V gene's germline CDR1 is KGHSH and CDR2 LQKENI. The CDR3 runs to 15 residues. Trimming took off 3 bases at V and 5 bases at J, with 14 bases between the two ends. The DNA for the CDR3 is TGTGCCAGCTCACCGTCTCCGGGCCCTAACAATGAGCAGTTCTTC. Translation: CASSPSPGPNNEQFF.

This clonotype was counted between two and nine times. The chain carries TRBV20-1 and TRBJ2-7, with D possibly being TRBD1 (6 bases). The V end lost 3 bases, the J end lost 4 bases, and 13 bases lay between the germline ends. The CDR3 runs to 13 residues. Germline V gene sequence: CDR1 DFQATT, CDR2 SNEGSKA (reference sequence). For the CDR3, the DNA is TGCAGTGCTAGCCAGGGGAGCCCGTACGAGCAGTACTTC. It is translated as CSASQGSPYEQYF.

The chain recombines TRBV20-1 with TRBJ2-1; TRBD1 might be the D (5 bases). The CDR3 is 14 amino acids. Trimming shortened V by 4 bases and J by 4 bases, and 14 bases separated the two germline ends. The germline gives CDR1 DFQATT, CDR2 SNEGSKA (reference sequence). The CDR3 spells CSATRQFSYNEQFF. CDR3 bases: TGCAGTGCTACCAGACAGTTCAGTTACAATGAGCAGTTCTTC.

V is TRBV29-1 and J is TRBJ1-4, with unresolved D. The V end was cut by 3 bases, the J end by 0 bases, with 11 bases between. The CDR3 has 15 amino acids. CDR1 and CDR2 (germline): SQVTM, ANQGSEA. The CDR3 region has the DNA TGCAGCGTTGAGGTCTTCGGCGCAACTAATGAAAAACTGTTTTTT. This gives the protein CSVEVFGATNEKLFF.

This chain joins TRBV5-1 and TRBJ2-5; D is uncertain. Germline V lookup: CDR1 SGHRS, CDR2 YFSETQ. Trimming removed 2 bases from V and 0 bases from J, with 11 bases in between. CDR3 length equals 15 residues. The CDR3 protein is CASSLDGRYQETQYF. In DNA, the CDR3 is TGCGCCAGCAGCTTAGACGGAAGGTACCAAGAGACCCAGTACTTC.

V gene TRBV12-3 or TRBV12-4 combines with J gene TRBJ1-1, with TRBD1 identical over 7 bases. V was pared by 8 bases and J by 6 bases, with 9 bases of the junction left unmatched. This CDR3 is built from 13 residues. The CDR3 DNA reads as TGTGCCAGCGGAAGGACAGGTACCCCTGAAGCTTTCTTT. This encodes CASGRTGTPEAFF.

This sequence joins TRBV6-2 or TRBV6-3 and TRBJ2-6, with D hard to call. This CDR3 contains 17 residues. The V end was cut by 0 bases, the J end by 0 bases, with 9 bases between. CDR1 and CDR2 (germline): MNHEY, SVGEGT. For the CDR3, the DNA is TGTGCCAGCAGTTACTCGGCTAGGAGCTCTGGGGCCAACGTCCTGACTTTC. It encodes CASSYSARSSGANVLTF.

The chain has TRBV12-3 or TRBV12-4 and TRBJ2-5, with D hard to call. V lost 3 bases to trimming and J lost 4 bases, with 15 bases between them. The CDR3 sequence is 15 residues long. The CDR3 loop is CASSFGQEGPETQYF. CDR3 bases: TGTGCCAGCAGTTTCGGCCAAGAAGGGCCAGAGACCCAGTACTTC.

The chain uses TRBV7-9 and TRBJ2-5; the D gene is possibly TRBD2 (5 bases). The germline CDR1 and CDR2 sequences are SEHNR and FQNEAQ (reference sequence). The CDR3 has 15 amino acids. V lost 3 bases to trimming and J lost 1 base, with 12 bases between them. CDR3 sequence: CASSFPRTGQETQYF. The CDR3 region has the DNA TGTGCCAGCAGCTTTCCGCGGACTGGCCAAGAGACCCAGTACTTC. Drawing the rest from reference TRBV7-9 and TRBJ2-5, the complete variable domain is DTGVSQNPRHKITKRGQNVTFRCDPISEHNRLYWYRQTLGQGPEFLTYFQNEAQLEKSRLLSDRFSAERPKGSFSTLEIQRTEQGDSAMYLCASSFPRTGQETQYFGPGTRLLVL.

Only a few counts were recorded for this clonotype. The CDR3 loop reads CSVEGRYGWSSYNEQFF. CDR3 sequence (DNA): TGCAGCGTTGAAGGGCGGTACGGGTGGAGCTCCTACAATGAGCAGTTCTTC. V and J are TRBV29-1 and TRBJ2-1; D ambiguous. V lost 1 base and J 0 bases, leaving 16 bases between the germline ends. Germline values: CDR1 SQVTM, CDR2 ANQGSEA. This CDR3 is built from 17 residues.

This clonotype turned up a few times. This CDR3 reads CASSKDGKNTDTQYF. The CDR3 region has the DNA TGTGCCAGCAGCAAGGACGGGAAAAACACAGATACGCAGTATTTT. The chain recombines TRBV11-1 with TRBJ2-3; D is perhaps TRBD2 (5 bases). The CDR3 has 15 amino acids. The V gene's germline CDR1 is SGHAT and CDR2 FQDESV (reference sequence). Trimming shortened V by 5 bases and J by 2 bases, and 14 bases separated the two germline ends. The full variable domain, completed using reference TRBV11-1 and TRBJ2-3, is EAEVAQSPRYKITEKSQAVAFWCDPISGHATLYWYRQILGQGPELLVQFQDESVVDDSQLPKDRFSAERLKGVDSTLKIQPAELGDSAMYLCASSKDGKNTDTQYFGPGTRLTVL.

The V and J genes are TRBV5-1 and TRBJ2-5, with D perhaps TRBD1 (5 bases). Germline V lookup: CDR1 SGHRS, CDR2 YFSETQ. The CDR3 sequence is 17 residues long. The V end lost 1 base, the J end lost 1 base, and 17 bases lay between the germline ends. CDR3 residues: CASSLSPPFQGQETQYF. CDR3 in DNA: TGCGCCAGCAGCTTGTCTCCGCCTTTTCAGGGCCAAGAGACCCAGTACTTC.

J is TRBJ2-7 and V is TRBV5-1; 7 bases line up with TRBD1. The CDR3 spans 14 residues. J was trimmed by 6 bases and V by 7 bases; bases with no gene match: 13. The V gene's germline CDR1 is SGHRS and CDR2 YFSETQ. CDR3 residues: CASGTGQNLLEQYF. CDR3 coding DNA: TGCGCCAGCGGGACGGGACAGAATCTCCTCGAGCAGTACTTC.

This clonotype turned up a few times. This chain joins TRBV7-8 and TRBJ1-4; no definite D call. The V gene lost 4 bases and the J gene lost 0 bases, with 9 bases spanning the gap. Germline CDR1 reads SGHVS; CDR2 reads FQNEAQ. This CDR3 region has 15 residues. Here the CDR3 DNA reads TGTGCCAGCAGCTCGACACTTGCAACTAATGAAAAACTGTTTTTT. Translated, it gives CASSSTLATNEKLFF.

The sample holds a few counts of this clonotype. The chain is built from TRBV9 and TRBJ2-4; D is unresolved. V shed 0 bases and J shed 0 bases, with 10 bases lying between them. The CDR3 has 16 amino acids. Germline V gene data show CDR1 as SGDLS and CDR2 as YYNGEE. CDR3 region: CASSVVRILAKNIQYF. DNA for the CDR3: TGTGCCAGCAGCGTAGTCAGGATTCTAGCCAAAAACATTCAGTACTTC.

There are many counts of this clonotype. The chain links TRBV7-9 to TRBJ2-7, with unresolved D. V was trimmed by 0 bases and J by 4 bases, leaving 10 bases between them. This CDR3 has 14 residues. Per germline, CDR1 SEHNR and CDR2 FQNEAQ (reference sequence). This CDR3 is CASSLAGPPYEQYF. The CDR3 nucleotides read TGTGCCAGCAGCTTAGCCGGGCCGCCGTACGAGCAGTACTTC. The full variable domain, completed using reference TRBV7-9 and TRBJ2-7, is DTGVSQNPRHKITKRGQNVTFRCDPISEHNRLYWYRQTLGQGPEFLTYFQNEAQLEKSRLLSDRFSAERPKGSFSTLEIQRTEQGDSAMYLCASSLAGPPYEQYFGPGTRLTVT.

Only a few counts were recorded for this clonotype. This rearrangement joins TRBV4-3 to TRBJ2-5, with D uncertain. From germline, CDR1 is LGHNA and CDR2 YSLEER. CDR3 size: 15 residues. V lost 0 bases and J 5 bases, leaving 13 bases between the germline ends. CDR3 bases: TGCGCCAGCAGCCAAGATCGGGCAACCAGGGAGACCCAGTACTTC. Protein sequence: CASSQDRATRETQYF.